This TCR beta chain was obtained from a study of Graves' ophthalmopathy and Graves' hyperthyroidism. Whole-study results and caveats: Detection in blood was also observed for most expanded thyroid clonotypes above 0.001 frequency.

Ophthalmopathy donors were characterized by moderate-to-severe activity, CAS of at least 3, NOSPECS of at least 4, and duration under 3 months. This clonotype appeared many times. What it binds is unknown. Deletions cut 8 bases from V and 5 bases from J, with 15 bases between. The CDR3 extends over 13 amino acids. Germline CDR1 and CDR2: MDHEN and SYDVKM. The study amplified TCR beta CDR3 regions using RNA transcripts. RT-PCR with HTBI primers came first, then second-round multiplex PCR. TCRdb reanalysed the multiplex PCR reads using MiXCR and keeps one entry per CDR3 protein. This table holds about 480,000 distinct CDR3 sequences, around an eighth found once.

V and J are TRBV28 and TRBJ2-5, with D possibly being TRBD2 (6 bases). The origin of this receptor is a woman in her twenties or thirties with Graves' ophthalmopathy. Sequencing was carried out using blood. The CDR3 sequence: CASCHRERETQYF. The DNA of the CDR3 is TGTGCCAGCTGCCACCGGGAGCGGGAGACCCAGTACTTC.